This T cell receptor beta chain was sequenced for a study of human T cells and chemical hapten exposure. Overall study findings and caveats: Controls formed significantly fewer large CDR3 similarity clusters than expanded TCRs did.

This clonotype appeared a few times. Its antigen is undetermined. Time point indicated: pre-sensitization, week 0. Treatment specified: therapeutic diphenylcyclopropenone sensitization with weekly scalp DPC. TCRdb processed the RACE reads anew with MiXCR; each CDR3 protein has one entry. Of about 98,000 distinct CDR3 sequences listed, roughly 10% were seen once; the top ten hold about 3.1%. CDR3 length: 13 residues. With 4 bases removed from V and 1 base from J, the gap between germline ends came to 7 bases. Germline assignment: CDR1 MGHRA and CDR2 YSYEKL. The receptor's source is a woman aged 60-75 years with alopecia areata. Some clones in this sample may be carry-over from other donors' samples. V is TRBV4-1 and J is TRBJ2-5; D not resolved. The sample was whole blood, taken in connection with sensitization to the hapten diphenylcyclopropenone (DPC). CDR3 sequence: CASSLDFQETQYF. The DNA of the CDR3 is TGCGCCAGCAGCCTAGACTTCCAAGAGACCCAGTACTTC.